A selection of T cell receptor beta chains follows, all from one sample in a study of blood T cell repertoires in COVID-19. Produced via immunoSEQ multiplex PCR; TCRdb's table is partial and in-frame only. The table lists 150,000 or so clones, around 85% of them singletons, with less than 30% in the top ten. Sequencing input: peripheral blood. The source is a woman aged 55-69 years with acute or convalescent COVID-19. Each CDR3 is given with its conserved first and last residue. Each record gives: CDR3 length, D gene, clone size, J gene, V gene, CDR3 DNA, CDR3 protein. A D gene is named only where the DNA matches it firmly. Size values are once, few and many counts, or a class for expanded clones, and some rows have none.

18 | TRBD2 | - | TRBJ2-3 | TRBV5-4 | TGTGCCAGCAGCTTGGCGCTAGCGGGGGGGCCGGGCACAGATACGCAGTATTTT | CASSLALAGGPGTDTQYF
16 | - | - | TRBJ2-3 | TRBV7-3 | TGTGCCAGCAGCTTACTGCAGGGTGGGCGCACAGATACGCAGTATTTT | CASSLLQGGRTDTQYF
15 | - | - | TRBJ1-5 | TRBV6-5 | TGTGCCAGCAGGGCACAGGGTTGGAGCAATCAGCCCCAGCATTTT | CASRAQGWSNQPQHF
14 | TRBD1 | - | TRBJ1-2 | TRBV28 | TGTGCCAGCAGAATGACAGGGGGCTTCTATGGCTACACCTTC | CASRMTGGFYGYTF
15 | - | - | TRBJ2-5 | TRBV2 | TGTGCCAGCAGTGCGGAGCGGGGACAACAAGAGACCCAGTACTTC | CASSAERGQQETQYF
14 | TRBD1 | - | TRBJ1-1 | TRBV2 | TGTGCCAGCAGTGCCCGGGGGGGACAGGGTACGGCTTTCTTT | CASSARGGQGTAFF
14 | - | - | TRBJ2-7 | TRBV6-5 | TGTGCCAGCAGTCTAGCCCTCCTCCTTTACGAGCAGTACTTC | CASSLALLLYEQYF
16 | - | once | TRBJ1-4 | TRBV6-2/TRBV6-3 | TGTGCCAGCAGCCCAGGGTGGGGGACTACTAATGAAAAACTGTTTTTT | CASSPGWGTTNEKLFF
16 | TRBD2 | - | TRBJ2-2 | TRBV11-2 | TGTGCCAGCAGCTTAGGGTTAGCGGGGGGTACCGGGGAGCTGTTTTTT | CASSLGLAGGTGELFF
15 | - | few | TRBJ1-5 | TRBV7-2 | TGTGCCAGCAGCCCGGGGGTCATGTACAATCAGCCCCAGCATTTT | CASSPGVMYNQPQHF
15 | TRBD2 | - | TRBJ2-3 | TRBV7-3 | TGTGCCAGCAGTCCGGGGCGGGGGAACACAGATACGCAGTATTTT | CASSPGRGNTDTQYF
13 | TRBD1 | few | TRBJ1-2 | TRBV6-2/TRBV6-3 | TGTGCCAGCAGTACCAGAATCCTCGGACAGGCTCTCTTC | CASSTRILGQALF
14 | TRBD1 | - | TRBJ1-4 | TRBV9 | TGTGCCAGCAGTCGGACAGGGGAAGGAGAAAAACTGTTTTTT | CASSRTGEGEKLFF
15 | - | once | TRBJ1-5 | TRBV18 | TGTGCCAGCTCGACAACAGCTAATAGCAATCAGCCCCAGCATTTT | CASSTTANSNQPQHF
15 | TRBD2 | - | TRBJ2-1 | TRBV3-1/TRBV3-2 | TGTGCCAGCAGCCCCTTAGCGGGGTCCTACAATGAGCAGTTCTTC | CASSPLAGSYNEQFF
13 | - | - | TRBJ1-1 | TRBV18 | TGTGCCAGCTCACCGGGACAAAACACTGAAGCTTTCTTT | CASSPGQNTEAFF
14 | - | - | TRBJ1-1 | TRBV24-1 | TGTGCCACCAGTGATGCGACACCTAACACTGAAGCTTTCTTT | CATSDATPNTEAFF
15 | TRBD1 | - | TRBJ1-5 | TRBV28 | TGTGCCAGCAGGACAGGGGGCTCAAGCAATCAGCCCCAGCATTTT | CASRTGGSSNQPQHF
18 | TRBD1 | - | TRBJ2-2 | TRBV7-9 | TGTGCCAGCAGCTCCCCAGGGGGACAGGGGGCGAAAGCCGGGGAGCTGTTTTTT | CASSSPGGQGAKAGELFF
13 | - | once | TRBJ1-1 | TRBV30 | TGTGCCTGGAAGGCGGGGATGAACACTGAAGCTTTCTTT | CAWKAGMNTEAFF
14 | - | - | TRBJ1-5 | TRBV4-2 | TGTGCCAGCAGCCTCCAGGATGGCAATCAGCCCCAGCATTTT | CASSLQDGNQPQHF
16 | - | - | TRBJ2-3 | TRBV2 | TGTGCCAGCAGTGAATGGGGGGGGGCCCCCACAGATACGCAGTATTTT | CASSEWGGAPTDTQYF
13 | - | - | TRBJ1-3 | TRBV3-1/TRBV3-2 | TGTGCCAGCAGCCAACTAAGTGGAAACACCATATATTTT | CASSQLSGNTIYF
16 | - | - | TRBJ2-3 | TRBV5-4 | TGTGCCAGCAGCTTGGCGGTCAGGGGAAGCACAGATACGCAGTATTTT | CASSLAVRGSTDTQYF
13 | - | - | TRBJ1-2 | TRBV2 | TGTGCCAGCGCATCACAGGGTAACTATGGCTACACCTTC | CASASQGNYGYTF
16 | - | - | TRBJ2-3 | TRBV5-1 | TGCGCCAGCAGCTTGAACGGGGGAGGTTACCTCGATACGCAGTATTTT | CASSLNGGGYLDTQYF
15 | TRBD1 | - | TRBJ2-3 | TRBV24-1 | TGTGCCACCAGTGATCCCGGGACAGACACAGATACGCAGTATTTT | CATSDPGTDTDTQYF
14 | TRBD2 | - | TRBJ2-3 | TRBV19 | TGTGCCAGTAGAAGCGGGGGGTACACAGATACGCAGTATTTT | CASRSGGYTDTQYF
16 | - | - | TRBJ1-6 | TRBV18 | TGTGCCAGCTCATTAAACCAACGAGGAGAAGGCTCACCCCTCCACTTT | CASSLNQRGEGSPLHF
13 | TRBD1 | once | TRBJ1-1 | TRBV19 | TGTGCCACAAGGGACAGGGGCAGGGCTGAAGCTTTCTTT | CATRDRGRAEAFF
14 | - | - | TRBJ2-3 | TRBV24-1 | TGTGCCACGGGGGGGCGGGGGAGCACAGATACGCAGTATTTT | CATGGRGSTDTQYF
16 | - | once | TRBJ1-1 | TRBV2 | TGTGCCAGCACCCCCGAAGGGGCCGTGGGGAACACTGAAGCTTTCTTT | CASTPEGAVGNTEAFF
16 | - | - | TRBJ1-1 | TRBV6-5 | TGTGCCAGCAGTTACTCGGGAGGGGGTATGAACACTGAAGCTTTCTTT | CASSYSGGGMNTEAFF
15 | - | - | TRBJ1-2 | TRBV11-2 | TGTGCCAGCAGCTTAGAGGTGGGCTTTAACTATGGCTACACCTTC | CASSLEVGFNYGYTF
14 | - | - | TRBJ2-2 | TRBV7-3 | TGTGCCACCGGTAAAGGGGCGAACACCGGGGAGCTGTTTTTT | CATGKGANTGELFF
15 | TRBD2 | few | TRBJ2-1 | TRBV9 | TGTGCCAGCAGCGGACTTAGCGGGGAAGGCAATGAGCAGTTCTTC | CASSGLSGEGNEQFF
18 | TRBD1 | - | TRBJ1-1 | TRBV15 | TGTGCCACCAGAACTAGACATCCGGGACAGGCCATGAACACTGAAGCTTTCTTT | CATRTRHPGQAMNTEAFF
14 | TRBD1 | - | TRBJ1-1 | TRBV24-1 | TGTGCCACCAGCTTACCGGGACAGGAGGAGGGAGCTTTCTTT | CATSLPGQEEGAFF
16 | TRBD2 | - | TRBJ2-5 | TRBV4-2 | TGTGCCAGCAGCCAAGATGCGGGGGGCCTCCAAGAGACCCAGTACTTC | CASSQDAGGLQETQYF
16 | - | - | TRBJ1-6 | TRBV7-2 | TGTGCCAGCAGCTCGGGAGGAGCAGGGGTTAGTTCACCCCTCCACTTT | CASSSGGAGVSSPLHF
15 | TRBD1 | - | TRBJ1-1 | TRBV28 | TGTGCCAGCAGTGAGGCCGGGACAGGGAGGACTGAAGCTTTCTTT | CASSEAGTGRTEAFF
16 | - | - | TRBJ2-1 | TRBV7-9 | TGTGCCAGCAGCCGGCGGACGGGTCGTAGCGAAGGTGAGCAGTTCTTC | CASSRRTGRSEGEQFF
14 | - | - | TRBJ2-5 | TRBV30 | TGTGCCTGGAGTGTTGTGCGGGACCAAGAGACCCAGTACTTC | CAWSVVRDQETQYF
15 | TRBD1 | - | TRBJ1-6 | TRBV7-9 | TGTGCCAGCAGCCCCGGACAGGGATCGAGTTCACCCCTCCACTTT | CASSPGQGSSSPLHF
16 | TRBD2 | many | TRBJ2-7 | TRBV7-9 | TGTGCCAGCAGCCCAATACTAGCGGGGGGGTTTGGCGAGCAGTACTTC | CASSPILAGGFGEQYF
14 | TRBD2 | - | TRBJ2-1 | TRBV24-1 | TGTGCCACCAGCGGGGGGGCCTTAAGCAATGAGCAGTTCTTC | CATSGGALSNEQFF
17 | - | - | TRBJ1-2 | TRBV14 | TGTGCCAGCAGCCAAGGCATCCACGGGCCCAGCGCGGGTGGCTACACCTTC | CASSQGIHGPSAGGYTF
13 | - | few | TRBJ1-1 | TRBV5-1 | TGCGCCAGCAGCCCTACAGAGAACACTGAAGCTTTCTTT | CASSPTENTEAFF
14 | TRBD1 | once | TRBJ1-6 | TRBV5-1 | TGCGCCAGCAGCACCGGGACAGCTAATTCACCCCTCCACTTT | CASSTGTANSPLHF
14 | TRBD1 | - | TRBJ1-4 | TRBV18 | TGTGCCAGCTCACCACAGGGGGCGGATGAAAAACTGTTTTTT | CASSPQGADEKLFF
15 | TRBD1 | - | TRBJ2-1 | TRBV28 | TGTGCCAGCAGTTTTTGGTCAGGGGGCTACAATGAGCAGTTCTTC | CASSFWSGGYNEQFF
15 | - | - | TRBJ2-3 | TRBV5-6 | TGTGCCAGCAGCTTGTATTTGGCTAGCGCAGATACGCAGTATTTT | CASSLYLASADTQYF
14 | TRBD1 | - | TRBJ1-1 | TRBV18 | TGTGCCAGCTCACCATTGGACAGGGACACTGAAGCTTTCTTT | CASSPLDRDTEAFF